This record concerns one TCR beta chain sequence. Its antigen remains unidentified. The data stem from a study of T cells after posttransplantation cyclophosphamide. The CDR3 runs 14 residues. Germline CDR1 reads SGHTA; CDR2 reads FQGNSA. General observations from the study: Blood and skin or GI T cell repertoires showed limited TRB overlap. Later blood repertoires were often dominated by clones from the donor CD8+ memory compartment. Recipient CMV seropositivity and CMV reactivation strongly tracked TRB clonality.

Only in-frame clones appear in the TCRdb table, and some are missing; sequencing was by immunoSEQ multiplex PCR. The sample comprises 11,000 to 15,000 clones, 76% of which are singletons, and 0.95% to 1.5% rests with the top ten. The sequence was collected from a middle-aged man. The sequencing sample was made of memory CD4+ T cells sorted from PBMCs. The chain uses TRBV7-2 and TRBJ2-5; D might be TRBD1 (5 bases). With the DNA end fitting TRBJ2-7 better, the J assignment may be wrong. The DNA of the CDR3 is TGTGCCAGCAGCTTAGCGGGGCCCTCCTACGAGCAGTACTTC. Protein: CASSLAGPSYEQYF.